Listed below are T cell receptor beta chains from one sample, sequenced in a study of T-cell reconstitution after alpha-beta-depleted transplantation in children. TCRdb reprocessed the PCR reads via MiXCR and lists one record per CDR3 protein. The table includes a few hundred thousand distinct CDR3 sequences, 9.7% detected once. The source was PBMCs from the stem cell graft donor, collected from the stem cell graft. These receptors originate from a human donor who donated a stem cell graft to a child with SCID. Each CDR3 is given with its conserved first and last residue. D genes are given only for firm matches. Not all rows give a size; the values are once, few, many and, for expanded clones, a class.

>TRBV27|many|TRBD1|TRBJ1-4
TGTGCCAGCAGGGGGACAGGGGGCATTACGGCAAAACTGTTTTTT
CASRGTGGITAKLFF
>TRBV6-1|-|-|TRBJ1-1
TGTGCCAGCAGGTCGAAAATACCGAACACTGAAGCTTTCTTT
CASRSKIPNTEAFF
>TRBV14|many|-|TRBJ1-1
TGTGCCAGCAGCCAAGGAAACGGGAACACTGAAGCTTTCTTT
CASSQGNGNTEAFF
>TRBV7-9|-|-|TRBJ2-1
TGTGCCAGCAGCCGACGAGGGACGCTGGACAATGAGCAGTTCTTC
CASSRRGTLDNEQFF
>TRBV10-3|few|TRBD1|TRBJ2-3
TGTGCCATCAGTGAGCGCGGGACAGGGAGTGCAGATACGCAGTATTTT
CAISERGTGSADTQYF
>TRBV29-1|many|-|TRBJ2-6
TGCAGCGTTGTCTCCGGTCCTGGGGCCAACGTCCTGACTTTC
CSVVSGPGANVLTF
>TRBV20-1|many|TRBD1|TRBJ2-2
TGCAGTGCTAGAGGGACAGGGGGTTCGAACACCGGGGAGCTGTTTTTT
CSARGTGGSNTGELFF
>TRBV5-6|many|TRBD2|TRBJ2-1
TGTGCCAGCAGCCCCTACGGGGGGGCGTCCTACAATGAGCAGTTCTTC
CASSPYGGASYNEQFF
>TRBV7-6|-|-|TRBJ1-1
TGTGCCAGCAGCGCCAGGACGCAGGGCCACACTGAAGCTTTCTTT
CASSARTQGHTEAFF
>TRBV9|many|-|TRBJ1-5
TGTGCCAGCAGCGCCTACCCTGGGCAGCCCCAGCATTTT
CASSAYPGQPQHF
>TRBV5-1|few|-|TRBJ2-2
TGCGCCAGCAGCGGGGGGAACAGTTCGCCCGGGGAGCTGTTTTTT
CASSGGNSSPGELFF
>TRBV4-1|many|-|TRBJ1-6
TGCGCCAGCAGCCAAGGGGTCGGCGGAAATTCACCCCTCCACTTT
CASSQGVGGNSPLHF
>TRBV18|few|-|TRBJ1-2
TGTGCCAGCTCACCACCGACCCGCACAGGCTACACCTTC
CASSPPTRTGYTF
>TRBV7-2|many|-|TRBJ1-3
TGTGCCAGCAGCTGGAGTAGGTCTGGAAACACCATATATTTT
CASSWSRSGNTIYF
>TRBV5-5|many|-|TRBJ2-1
TGTGCCAGCAGCTTGGATCCAGGGACGAGCTCCTACAATGAGCAGTTCTTC
CASSLDPGTSSYNEQFF
>TRBV9|many|-|TRBJ1-1
TGTGCCAGCAGCTCCCAGGGGCGGGGGGACACTGAAGCTTTCTTT
CASSSQGRGDTEAFF
>TRBV7-8|-|TRBD2|TRBJ2-1
TGTGCCAGCAGCTTAGCCTATAGACTAGCGGGATACAATGAGCAGTTCTTC
CASSLAYRLAGYNEQFF
>TRBV6-2/TRBV6-3|many|-|TRBJ1-5
TGTGCCAGCAGTTATCCCCAAAATCCCGGGACTCACAGCCTTTTTGAGCCCCAGCATTTT
CASSYPQNPGTHSLFEPQHF
>TRBV7-9|-|TRBD1|TRBJ1-4
TGTGCCAGCAGCAAGGGCAGGGGGCCTGTAAAACTGTTTTTT
CASSKGRGPVKLFF
>TRBV12-3/TRBV12-4|many|TRBD1|TRBJ2-5
TGTGCCAGCAGATTTGGGACAGCCGCCGGGGAGACCCAGTACTTC
CASRFGTAAGETQYF
>TRBV12-3/TRBV12-4|many|-|TRBJ1-3
TGTGCCAGCAGCCCATTCCTTCGTTCGATGTTTTCTGGAAACACCATATATTTT
CASSPFLRSMFSGNTIYF
>TRBV12-3/TRBV12-4|-|-|TRBJ2-1
TGTGCCGGCAGTTCCCACGAGTGGACGGCCAACAATGAGCAGATCTTC
CAGSSHEWTANNEQIF
>TRBV20-1|many|-|TRBJ1-6
TGCAGTGCCCTGACAGATATTAATTCACCCCTCCACTTT
CSALTDINSPLHF
>TRBV9|-|TRBD2|TRBJ2-3
TGTGCCAGCAGCGTAGTAGGTCGCGGGGGGACGGAAGATACGCAGTATTTT
CASSVVGRGGTEDTQYF
>TRBV25-1|many|-|TRBJ1-1
TGTGCCAGCACCCAGCGGGGGGGAGGAACTGAAGCTTTCTTT
CASTQRGGGTEAFF
>TRBV5-1|many|-|TRBJ2-1
TGCGCCTCCCGGGACAATTACAATGAGCAGTTCTTC
CASRDNYNEQFF
>TRBV4-3|many|-|TRBJ2-1
TGCGCCAGCAGCTACTCGGTGGGGAATGAGCAGTTCTTC
CASSYSVGNEQFF
>TRBV4-3|many|-|TRBJ2-1
TGCGCCAGCAGCCCACAGGCGGGGGCAAGGAATGAGCAGTTCTTC
CASSPQAGARNEQFF
>TRBV7-9|many|-|TRBJ1-2
TGTGCCAGCAGCTTGGTAACCTATGGCTACACCTTC
CASSLVTYGYTF
>TRBV5-1|many|TRBD1|TRBJ1-1
TGCGCCAGCAGCTTGGCCGGGACAGGTGACATGAACACTGAAGCTTTCTTT
CASSLAGTGDMNTEAFF
>TRBV5-1|-|TRBD2|TRBJ2-1
TGCGCCAGCAGCTCCCCGACTAGCGGGGGACCTGAGCAGTTCTTC
CASSSPTSGGPEQFF
>TRBV20-1|many|TRBD1|TRBJ2-5
TGCAGTGCAGTAGGGGGCTTAGAGACCCAGTACTTC
CSAVGGLETQYF
>TRBV5-6|many|-|TRBJ2-3
TGTGCCAGCAGCTTGGACCTAGCAGATACGCAGTATTTT
CASSLDLADTQYF
>TRBV7-3|many|-|TRBJ2-1
TGTGCCAGCAGCTTAATGGGGGGGGGCCCCAATGAGCAGTTCTTC
CASSLMGGGPNEQFF
>TRBV27|many|TRBD2|TRBJ2-3
TGTGCCAGCAGTTTAAGGCGGGGGGCCGCCACAGATACGCAGTATTTT
CASSLRRGAATDTQYF
>TRBV5-1|many|TRBD1|TRBJ1-3
TGCGCCAGCAGCTTGGCCCCTGACAGGGGGGACACCATATATTTT
CASSLAPDRGDTIYF
>TRBV7-2|many|-|TRBJ2-3
TGTGCCAGCAGAGCTTACCGGGGCACAGATACGCAGTATTTT
CASRAYRGTDTQYF
>TRBV12-3/TRBV12-4|many|-|TRBJ1-4
TGTGCCAGCAGCACCGGTTTGACAGGACGAGGATCCACAACTAATGAAAAACTGTTTTTT
CASSTGLTGRGSTTNEKLFF
>TRBV5-1|many|-|TRBJ1-1
TGCGCCAGCAGCTTGGAGGTGGTTACTGAAGCTTTCTTT
CASSLEVVTEAFF
>TRBV25-1|many|-|TRBJ2-2
TGTGCCAGCAGTGATAGGAACGGGGTCAACACCGGGGAGCTGTTTTTT
CASSDRNGVNTGELFF
>TRBV28|many|-|TRBJ1-5
TGTGCCAGCAGTCGCCGGGGCCCCGCCAGCGGTCAGCCCCAGCATTTT
CASSRRGPASGQPQHF
>TRBV18|many|-|TRBJ2-1
TGTGCCAGCTCACCAAGCTCTGGGGTTTACAATGAGCAGTTCTTC
CASSPSSGVYNEQFF
>TRBV12-3/TRBV12-4|many|-|TRBJ1-5
TGTGCCAGCAGTTTACTGCAGGGGCAGCCCCAGCATTTT
CASSLLQGQPQHF
>TRBV20-1|many|-|TRBJ1-6
TGCAGTGCCCCCCGCCAAGGGGATTCACCCCTCCACTTT
CSAPRQGDSPLHF
>TRBV15|many|TRBD1|TRBJ1-1
TGTGCCACCAGCAGAGATCAGGACTGGACAGGGAACACTGAAGCTTTCTTT
CATSRDQDWTGNTEAFF
>TRBV5-1|many|-|TRBJ2-1
TGCGCCAGCAGCGCCTCGACAGGCCCCGAAAAACAGTTCTTC
CASSASTGPEKQFF
>TRBV5-1|many|TRBD1|TRBJ2-1
TGCGCCAGCAGCGAGGGGACAGTCAATGAGCAGTTCTTC
CASSEGTVNEQFF
>TRBV6-5|many|-|TRBJ1-2
TGTGCCAGCAGTTACCGGCAGGGGAAGTATGGCTACACCTTC
CASSYRQGKYGYTF